This TCR beta chain is from a study of blood T cell repertoires in COVID-19. Study-wide context: Samples taken during acute and convalescent COVID-19 were collected in the United States, Italy and Spain. From T cells, B-cell-depleted T cells, or PBMCs came the material, which was cDNA or gDNA.

Methods used by the authors: Amplification of reference gene primers provided the estimated nucleated cell counts. Only in-frame clones appear in the TCRdb table, and some are missing; sequencing was by immunoSEQ multiplex PCR. The D gene and trimming were derived from the DNA, and the V and J assignments and clone size from that table. The sample holds 85,000 to 110,000 clones, about 90% seen once. The CDR3 is made up of 14 amino acids. Trimming left V 6 bases short and J 1 base short, with 12 bases between. The germline gives CDR1 MNHEY, CDR2 SMNVEV (reference sequence). The sequenced sample was peripheral blood. The V gene is TRBV27, the J gene TRBJ1-1; D is unclear. The TCR comes from a woman aged 55 to 70 with acute or convalescent COVID-19. The CDR3 is CASSRGIGNTEAFF. DNA of the CDR3: TGTGCCAGCAGCCGCGGGATAGGGAACACTGAAGCTTTCTTT.